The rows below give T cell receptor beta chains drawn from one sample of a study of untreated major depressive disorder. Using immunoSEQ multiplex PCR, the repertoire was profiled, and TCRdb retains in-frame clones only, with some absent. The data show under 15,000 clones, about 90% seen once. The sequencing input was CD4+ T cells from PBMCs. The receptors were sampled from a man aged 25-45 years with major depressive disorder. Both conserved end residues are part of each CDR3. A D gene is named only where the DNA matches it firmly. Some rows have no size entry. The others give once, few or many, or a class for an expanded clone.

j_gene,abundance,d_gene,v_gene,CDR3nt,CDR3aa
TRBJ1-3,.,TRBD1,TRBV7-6,TGTGCCAGCAGCAGCGGGACAGGGCTCTCTGGAAACACCATATATTTT,CASSSGTGLSGNTIYF
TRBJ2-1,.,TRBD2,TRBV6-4,TGTGCCAGCCAAGCGGGGGGGCCTCTCATCGGTGAGCAGTTCTTC,CASQAGGPLIGEQFF
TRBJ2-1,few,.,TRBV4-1,TGCGCCAGCAGCCAAGGGATGATTCACTCCTACAATGAGCAGTTCTTC,CASSQGMIHSYNEQFF
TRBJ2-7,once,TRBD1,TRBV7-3,TGTGCCAGCAGCCCCGGGACAGGGGCCTACGAGCAGTACTTC,CASSPGTGAYEQYF
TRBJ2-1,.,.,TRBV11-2,TGTGCCAGCAGCTTAGCAGGAGGGGGAGGGCTCAATGAGCAGTTCTTC,CASSLAGGGGLNEQFF
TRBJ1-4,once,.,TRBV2,TGTGCCAGCGAAGATCCGGCCCGAAAACTGTTTTTT,CASEDPARKLFF
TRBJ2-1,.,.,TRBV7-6,TGTGCCAGCAGCCCCCAGTTTCTAGGAAAAAGCTCCTACAATGAGCAGTTCTTC,CASSPQFLGKSSYNEQFF
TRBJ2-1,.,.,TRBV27,TGTGCCAGCAGCCGAAACGTCCTTTACTCCTACAATGAGCAGTTCTTC,CASSRNVLYSYNEQFF
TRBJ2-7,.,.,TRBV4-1,TGCGCCAGCAGCCAAGATAACAGCAGACTGAGCTCCTACGAGCAGTACTTC,CASSQDNSRLSSYEQYF
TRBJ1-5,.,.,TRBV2,TGTGCCAGCAGCCGACAGAATAGCAATCAGCCCCAGCATTTT,CASSRQNSNQPQHF
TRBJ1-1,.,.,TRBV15,TGTGCCACCAGCAGAGAACAGTCGAACACTGAAGCTTTCTTT,CATSREQSNTEAFF
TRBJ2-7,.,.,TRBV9,TGTGCCAGCAGCTACCAGGAGGGGGTGTCCTACGAGCAGTACTTC,CASSYQEGVSYEQYF
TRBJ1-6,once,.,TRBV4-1,TGCGCCAGCAGCCCAAATGGACAGAATAATTCACCCCTCCACTTT,CASSPNGQNNSPLHF
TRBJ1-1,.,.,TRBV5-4,TGTGCCAGCAGCTTGGACGGCAGTTCCACTGAAGCTTTCTTT,CASSLDGSSTEAFF
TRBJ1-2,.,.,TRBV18,TGTGCCAGCTCACCGGGGGGGACTAACTATGGCTACACCTTC,CASSPGGTNYGYTF
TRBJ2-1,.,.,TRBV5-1,TGCGCCAGCAGGACGTCGGAGGGCTCCTACAATGAGCAGTTCTTC,CASRTSEGSYNEQFF
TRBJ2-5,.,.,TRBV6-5,TGTGCCAGCAGTTACAATATGTGGACGTACCAAGAGACCCAGTACTTC,CASSYNMWTYQETQYF
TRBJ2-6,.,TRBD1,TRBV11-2,TGTGCCAGCAGCCTCCAGGGGGCTGGGGCCAACGTCCTGACTTTC,CASSLQGAGANVLTF
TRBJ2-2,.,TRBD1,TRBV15,TGTGCCACCAGCCGACAGGGGAGGAACACCGGGGAGCTGTTTTTT,CATSRQGRNTGELFF
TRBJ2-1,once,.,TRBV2,TGTGCCAGCAAATCACCCGATGAGCAGTTCTTC,CASKSPDEQFF
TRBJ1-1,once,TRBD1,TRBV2,TGTGCCAGCAGTGGGTACAGGGGAGGTACTGAAGCTTTCTTT,CASSGYRGGTEAFF
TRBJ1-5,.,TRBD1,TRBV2,TGTGCCAGCAGCGTGACAGGGGTATCTCAGCCCCAGCATTTT,CASSVTGVSQPQHF
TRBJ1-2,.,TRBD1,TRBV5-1,TGCGCCAGCAGCGTCACAGGGGGGAGATCGTATGGCTACACCTTC,CASSVTGGRSYGYTF
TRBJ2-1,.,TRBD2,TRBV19,TGTGCCACCGGGACTAGCGTTGAGCAGTTCTTC,CATGTSVEQFF
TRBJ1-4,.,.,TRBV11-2,TGTGCCAGCAGCTTAGGTCAGGGCTCGGGTGAAAAACTGTTTTTT,CASSLGQGSGEKLFF
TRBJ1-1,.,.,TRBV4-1,TGCGCCAGCAGCCAAGTACCTATCGGGTGGGAGGGGAACACTGAAGCTTTCTTT,CASSQVPIGWEGNTEAFF
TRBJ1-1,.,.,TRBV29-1,TGCAGCGTTGAGAAGGGCCAGCTCACTGAAGCTTTCTTT,CSVEKGQLTEAFF
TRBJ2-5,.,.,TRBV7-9,TGTGCCAGCAGCTCGGGAGTGCTAGGCCAAGAGACCCAGTACTTC,CASSSGVLGQETQYF
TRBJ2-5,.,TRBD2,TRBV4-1,TGCGCCAGCAGCCAACAGGGACTAGCGGGGCTCCAAGAGACCCAGTACTTC,CASSQQGLAGLQETQYF
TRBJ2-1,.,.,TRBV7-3,TGTGCCAGCAGCTTAATCCCTCCCTACAATGAGCAGTTCTTC,CASSLIPPYNEQFF
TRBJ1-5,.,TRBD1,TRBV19,TGTGCCAGTAGTCCAAGGACAGGACTTTCTAGCAATCAGCCCCAGCATTTT,CASSPRTGLSSNQPQHF
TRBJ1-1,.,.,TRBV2,TGTGCCAGCAGTGAAATGGCACAGATGAACACTGAAGCTTTCTTT,CASSEMAQMNTEAFF
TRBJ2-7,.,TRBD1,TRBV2,TGTGCCAGCAGTACACAGGGGGTTATAGGCGAGCAGTACTTC,CASSTQGVIGEQYF
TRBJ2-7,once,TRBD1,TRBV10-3,TGTGCCAGCCACCGGGACAGGGCCTACGAGCAGTACTTC,CASHRDRAYEQYF
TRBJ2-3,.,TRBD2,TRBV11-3,TGTGCCAGCAGCCCACTAGCGGGGGGGCCAGGGGATACGCAGTATTTT,CASSPLAGGPGDTQYF
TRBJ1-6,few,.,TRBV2,TGTGCCAGCAGTGTAGGGATGGCTGCCCAACCCCTCCACTTT,CASSVGMAAQPLHF
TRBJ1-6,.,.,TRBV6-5,TGTGCCAGCAGTTCAACGGGGCTTAATTCACCCCTCCACTTT,CASSSTGLNSPLHF